A selection of T cell receptor beta chains follows, all from one sample in a study of T-cell memory formation after mild COVID-19. TCRdb reanalysed the 5' RACE reads using MiXCR and keeps one entry per CDR3 protein. The repertoire includes fewer than 500,000 distinct CDR3 sequences, about 23% of them detected once, and approximately 13% sits in the top ten. The sequenced material came from PBMCs or a T cell subset sorted from them (not recorded which). The receptors were gathered from an adult woman who had mild COVID-19 (a few samples of this study predate the infection). Cell type and time point are not known. The CDR3 runs from the conserved cysteine through the conserved F or W. The order of the fields is D gene, clone size, V gene, J gene, CDR3 protein, CDR3 DNA. A D gene is named only where the DNA matches it firmly. Clone size is stated in some rows and not others, as once, few, many or a class when expanded.

D: .; size: .; V: TRBV24-1; J: TRBJ1-5; CDR3: CATSVRGNQPQHF; DNA: TGTGCCACCAGTGTGAGGGGCAATCAGCCCCAGCATTTT
D: .; size: .; V: TRBV7-5; J: TRBJ2-3; CDR3: CISVPEALTGTSSTDTQYF; DNA: .
D: TRBD1; size: few; V: TRBV7-9; J: TRBJ1-3; CDR3: CASSDRGSTFSGNTIYF; DNA: TGTGCCAGCAGCGACAGGGGATCCACCTTCTCTGGAAACACCATATATTTT
D: .; size: many; V: TRBV7-8; J: TRBJ2-3; CDR3: CASSLARSNTQGTQYF; DNA: TGTGCCAGCAGCTTAGCGCGGTCAAACACACAGGGTACGCAGTATTTT
D: .; size: .; V: TRBV12-3/TRBV12-4; J: TRBJ1-1; CDR3: CASSSDSENTEAFF; DNA: TGTGCCAGCAGTTCTGACTCCGAGAACACTGAAGCTTTCTTT
D: .; size: few; V: TRBV4-3; J: TRBJ2-1; CDR3: CASSHDSRVYEQFF; DNA: TGCGCCAGCAGCCACGACTCTCGGGTATATGAGCAGTTCTTC
D: TRBD1; size: many; V: TRBV5-1; J: TRBJ2-5; CDR3: CASSTGQEETQYF; DNA: TGCGCCAGCAGCACGGGACAGGAAGAGACCCAGTACTTC
D: .; size: .; V: TRBV7-2; J: TRBJ1-1; CDR3: CASSSPRSGTEAFF; DNA: TGTGCCAGCAGCTCACCCCGTTCGGGTACTGAAGCTTTCTTT
D: .; size: .; V: TRBV30; J: TRBJ2-3; CDR3: CAWTRGTDTQYF; DNA: TGTGCCTGGACCAGGGGAACAGATACGCAGTATTTT
D: .; size: .; V: TRBV6-2/TRBV6-3; J: TRBJ2-7; CDR3: CASSFLGRRYEQYF; DNA: TGTGCCAGCAGTTTCCTCGGACGGAGATACGAGCAGTACTTC
D: .; size: .; V: TRBV20-1; J: TRBJ2-7; CDR3: CSAKAVYEQYF; DNA: TGCAGTGCTAAAGCGGTCTACGAGCAGTACTTC
D: .; size: few; V: TRBV20-1; J: TRBJ1-1; CDR3: CSARKGETTEAFF; DNA: TGCAGTGCTCGAAAGGGGGAGACCACTGAAGCTTTCTTT
D: .; size: .; V: TRBV7-9; J: TRBJ2-4; CDR3: CASSPVGGPKNIQYF; DNA: TGTGCCAGCAGCCCTGTAGGGGGACCCAAAAACATTCAGTACTTC
D: TRBD2; size: .; V: TRBV25-1; J: TRBJ2-2; CDR3: CASSEYGRGNTGELFF; DNA: TGTGCCAGCAGTGAATATGGGAGGGGTAACACCGGGGAGCTGTTTTTT
D: .; size: few; V: TRBV6-1; J: TRBJ2-7; CDR3: CASSEDGPPPREQYF; DNA: TGTGCCAGCAGTGAAGATGGACCACCCCCTCGGGAGCAGTACTTC
D: .; size: few; V: TRBV18; J: TRBJ2-1; CDR3: CASSPRLVNEQFF; DNA: TGTGCCAGCTCACCGCGACTAGTCAATGAGCAGTTCTTC
D: TRBD2; size: .; V: TRBV6-5; J: TRBJ2-1; CDR3: CASTESSGVAGGGGHEQFF; DNA: TGTGCCAGCACCGAATCCTCCGGGGTAGCGGGAGGGGGGGGCCATGAGCAGTTCTTC
D: TRBD1; size: few; V: TRBV6-5; J: TRBJ2-6; CDR3: CASSSQGAGANVLTF; DNA: TGTGCCAGCAGCTCCCAGGGGGCTGGGGCCAACGTCCTGACTTTC
D: TRBD1; size: .; V: TRBV6-6; J: TRBJ2-7; CDR3: CASSYPDRGSAYEQYF; DNA: TGTGCCAGCAGTTATCCCGACAGGGGAAGTGCCTACGAGCAGTACTTC
D: .; size: .; V: TRBV11-2; J: TRBJ1-1; CDR3: CASKKTGILEAFF; DNA: TGTGCCAGCAAGAAAACCGGGATCCTGGAAGCTTTCTTT
D: .; size: .; V: TRBV3-1; J: TRBJ2-2; CDR3: CASSVGPNTGELFF; DNA: TGTGCCAGCAGCGTGGGCCCGAACACCGGGGAGCTGTTTTTT
D: .; size: .; V: TRBV9; J: TRBJ1-6; CDR3: CASSVEGGNNSPLHF; DNA: TGTGCCAGCAGCGTAGAGGGCGGAAATAATTCACCCCTCCACTTT